The 17 T cell receptor beta chains given below trace back to one sample, sequenced in a study of T-cell reconstitution after alpha-beta-depleted transplantation in children. TCRbeta library preparation incorporated unique molecular identifiers. MiXCR, applied by TCRdb to the PCR reads, yields one record per CDR3 protein. The sample contains 500,000 to 650,000 distinct CDR3 sequences, over 10% of which appear only once. The material was PBMCs, mostly from graft donor cells, obtained 360 days after TCRalphabeta/CD19-depleted stem cell transplant. The source of these receptors is a male patient younger than 18 who had a stem cell transplant for acute myeloid leukemia, so the T cells may come from the graft donor.

This clonotype has a handful of counts. The chain combines TRBV6-5 with TRBJ2-5; D perhaps matches TRBD1 (6 bases). Trimming left V 2 bases short and J 4 bases short, with 11 bases between. The CDR3 is 14 amino acids. In germline, CDR1 is MNHEY, CDR2 SVGAGI. The CDR3 loop is CASSYTGFGETQYF. CDR3 sequence (DNA): TGTGCCAGCAGTTACACAGGGTTCGGAGAGACCCAGTACTTC.

This clonotype was seen many times. The CDR3 DNA follows: TGTGCCAGCGGGAGCCCCCCCCGGTCAGGGCAGTACTTC. It translates to CASGSPPRSGQYF. The chain employs TRBV6-2 or TRBV6-3 and TRBJ2-7, with a tentative D call TRBD2 (5 bases). This CDR3 contains 13 residues. With 8 bases removed from V and 9 bases from J, the gap between germline ends came to 20 bases. CDR1 MNHEY and CDR2 SVGEGT come from the germline V gene.

This clonotype was found a few times. The J gene is TRBJ2-3, the V gene TRBV2; D could derive from TRBD1 or TRBD2 (5 bases each). Germline V gene sequence: CDR1 SNHLY, CDR2 FYNNEI. CDR3 length: 13 residues. V lost 6 bases and J 2 bases, leaving 9 bases between the germline ends. CDR3 loop: CASRGRTTDTQYF. CDR3 DNA sequence: TGTGCCAGCAGGGGACGGACCACAGATACGCAGTATTTT.

This clonotype was seen only a few times. The chain employs TRBV14 and TRBJ2-7, with TRBD2 matching over 9 bases. The CDR3 has 18 residues. Germline V gene sequence: CDR1 SGHDN, CDR2 FVKESK. The J segment lost 5 bases and the V segment lost 2 bases, leaving 16 bases of the junction unmatched. This chain's CDR3 is CASSQRSLAGNELDEQYF. The DNA for the CDR3 is TGTGCCAGCAGCCAAAGGTCTCTAGCGGGAAACGAGTTGGACGAGCAGTACTTC.

This clonotype was seen many times. The chain joins TRBV20-1 to TRBJ2-2; 11 nucleotides agree with TRBD2. CDR1 and CDR2 from the germline V gene are DFQATT and SNEGSKA (reference sequence). V was pared by 2 bases and J by 4 bases, with 9 bases of the junction left unmatched. The CDR3 loop spans 17 amino acids. This CDR3 reads CSARKASGRFSTGELFF. As DNA, the CDR3 is TGCAGTGCTAGAAAAGCTAGCGGGAGGTTTAGCACCGGGGAGCTGTTTTTT.

This clonotype was seen a few times. This CDR3 is CASSLSPPQPQHF. DNA for the CDR3: TGTGCCAGCAGTTTAAGCCCCCCACAGCCCCAGCATTTT. The V gene is TRBV12-3 or TRBV12-4, the J gene TRBJ1-5, with no clear D. Trimming stripped 2 bases from V and 7 bases from J, with 9 bases between. The CDR3 extends over 13 amino acids.

This clonotype came up many times. The V call is TRBV4-2, the J call TRBJ2-1, with 10 bases that match TRBD2. The junction had 9 bases not matched to a gene; V was cut back by 3 bases and J by 7 bases. Germline lookup yields CDR1 LGHNA and CDR2 YNFKEQ. The CDR3 has 16 amino acids. The CDR3: CASSHWGSGRENEQFF. In DNA form, the CDR3 reads TGTGCCAGCAGCCATTGGGGCAGCGGGAGGGAGAATGAGCAGTTCTTC.

This clonotype was detected a few times. The gene calls are TRBV2 and TRBJ2-7; D gene uncertain. CDR3 length: 14 amino acids. The germline CDR1 and CDR2 sequences are SNHLY and FYNNEI. Trimming removed 6 bases from V and 6 bases from J, with 18 bases in between. The CDR3 reads CASRGRTSLSEQYF. CDR3 nucleotide sequence: TGTGCCAGCAGAGGCAGAACCTCCCTCAGCGAGCAGTACTTC.

This chain uses TRBV2 with TRBJ2-1, with 8 bases identical to TRBD2. CDR1 is SNHLY and CDR2 is FYNNEI in the germline V gene. The CDR3 runs to 14 residues. V was clipped by 5 bases and J by 6 bases; unmatched bases: 6. The CDR3: CASSQRTSINEQFF. CDR3 nucleotides: TGTGCCAGCAGTCAGCGGACTAGCATCAATGAGCAGTTCTTC.

This clonotype was counted many times. The chain combines TRBV7-2 with TRBJ2-1, with 7 positions matching TRBD1. V gave up 5 bases and J gave up 0 bases; unmatched junction bases: 4. CDR1 SGHTA and CDR2 FQGNSA come from the germline V gene. The CDR3 consists of 15 residues. The CDR3 protein is CASSEGQNSYNEQFF. The CDR3 region has the DNA TGTGCCAGCAGCGAGGGACAGAACTCCTACAATGAGCAGTTCTTC.

In this sample, this clonotype turned up many times. The chain couples TRBV28 to TRBJ2-3; unclear D gene. Germline V gene data show CDR1 as MDHEN and CDR2 as SYDVKM. The CDR3 loop spans 14 amino acids. Trimming left V 1 base short and J 4 bases short, with 9 bases between. CDR3 sequence (DNA): TGTGCCAGCAGTTTATCTGGGTTGGCAGATACGCAGTATTTT. Protein: CASSLSGLADTQYF.

This clonotype occurred many times. The V call is TRBV14, the J call TRBJ2-1, with D perhaps assigned TRBD1 or TRBD2 (5 bases each). Trimming removed 4 bases at V and 12 bases at J, with 16 bases between. The CDR3 extends over 13 amino acids. The germline gives CDR1 SGHDN, CDR2 FVKESK. The CDR3 DNA is TGTGCCAGCAGCCTAAAAGTGAGGGGTTGGCAGTTCTTC. Protein product: CASSLKVRGWQFF.

This chain links TRBV3-1 with TRBJ2-5, with D possibly matching TRBD2 (6 bases). V was clipped by 4 bases and J by 7 bases, with 16 bases between them. The germline gives CDR1 LGHDT, CDR2 YNNKEL (reference sequence). There are 14 residues in the CDR3. The CDR3 DNA sequence: TGTGCCAGCAGCCCCGGGACTGTGCTTGGGACCCAGTACTTC. This encodes CASSPGTVLGTQYF.

This chain joins TRBV6-5 and TRBJ1-1; D is ambiguous. CDR3 length: 15 residues. Deletions cut 0 bases from V and 0 bases from J, with 8 bases between. Germline V gene lookup returns CDR1 MNHEY and CDR2 SVGAGI. The CDR3 DNA sequence: TGTGCCAGCAGTTACTCATCCTTAGTGAACACTGAAGCTTTCTTT. It codes for CASSYSSLVNTEAFF.

The chain combines TRBV28 with TRBJ2-7; D remains ambiguous. Trimming took 5 bases from V and 2 from J, leaving 16 bases between them. Germline-derived CDR1 and CDR2 are MDHEN and SYDVKM. The length of the CDR3 is 15 residues. CDR3 DNA sequence: TGTGCCAGCAGTCCTCTAAGGGCGCCCACCTACGAGCAGTACTTC. Translated, it gives CASSPLRAPTYEQYF.

The chain is built from TRBV7-3 and TRBJ1-2; 12 bases line up with TRBD1. In germline, CDR1 is SGHTA, CDR2 FQGTGA. The CDR3 contains 14 residues. With V trimmed by 2 bases and J by 14 bases, 9 bases remained unmatched. CDR3 bases: TGTGCCAGCAGCTTAGGCCCGGGACAGGGGGCGAGGACCTTC. As protein: CASSLGPGQGARTF.

This clonotype was observed many times. The V call is TRBV28, the J call TRBJ1-1; D is unresolved. Germline assignment: CDR1 MDHEN and CDR2 SYDVKM. The CDR3 covers 15 residues. V gave up 3 bases and J gave up 2 bases, with 13 bases separating them. DNA for the CDR3: TGTGCCAGCAGTTTTATGGGAACAGATAACACTGAAGCTTTCTTT. Protein product: CASSFMGTDNTEAFF.